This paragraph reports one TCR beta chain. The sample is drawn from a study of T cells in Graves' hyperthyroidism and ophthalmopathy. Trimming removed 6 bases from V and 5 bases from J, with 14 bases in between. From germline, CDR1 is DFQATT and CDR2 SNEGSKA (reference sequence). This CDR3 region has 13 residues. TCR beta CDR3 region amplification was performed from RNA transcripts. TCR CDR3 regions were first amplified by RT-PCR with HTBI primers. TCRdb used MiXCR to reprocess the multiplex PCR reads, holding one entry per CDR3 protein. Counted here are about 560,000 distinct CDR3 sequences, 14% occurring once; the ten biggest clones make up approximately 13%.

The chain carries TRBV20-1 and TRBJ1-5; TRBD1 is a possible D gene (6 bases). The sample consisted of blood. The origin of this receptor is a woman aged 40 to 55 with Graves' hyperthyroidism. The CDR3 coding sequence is TGCAGTGCCGGACAGAACTTAGATCAGCCCCAGCATTTT. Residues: CSAGQNLDQPQHF.